A single sample gave rise to the 20 T cell receptor beta chains below, sequenced in a study of T-cell reconstitution after alpha-beta-depleted transplantation in children. A library of TCRbeta sequences, prepared with unique molecular identifiers, was generated. One entry per CDR3 protein, called by TCRdb with MiXCR from the PCR reads. The sample has more than 120,000 distinct CDR3 sequences, around 8.8% seen once. Source: PBMCs, mostly from graft donor cells, taken 180 days after TCRalphabeta/CD19-depleted stem cell transplant. These receptors came from a female patient aged 2-15 years who had a stem cell transplant for congenital amegakaryocytic thrombocytopenia, so the T cells may come from the graft donor.

CDR3 bases: TGTGCCAGCTCCAAGGGGGCGAACACTGAAGCTTTCTTT. It yields the protein CASSKGANTEAFF. This chain joins TRBV3-1 and TRBJ1-1; 7 nucleotides agree with TRBD1. V shed 8 bases and J 1 base; nucleotides not matched to a gene: 4. The CDR3 contains 13 residues. The V gene's germline CDR1 is LGHDT and CDR2 YNNKEL (reference sequence).

The chain employs TRBV20-1 and TRBJ2-1; D perhaps matches TRBD2 (6 bases). Per the germline V gene, CDR1 is DFQATT and CDR2 is SNEGSKA (reference sequence). Trimming cost V 2 bases and J 9 bases, with 23 bases left between them. There are 16 residues in the CDR3. The CDR3 sequence is CSARMAGLKGSGEQFF. CDR3 coding DNA: TGCAGTGCTAGAATGGCCGGTTTAAAGGGTAGCGGTGAGCAGTTCTTC.

There are many counts of this clonotype. The chain links TRBV7-2 to TRBJ2-3, with 9 bases matching TRBD2. This CDR3 comprises 17 residues. With V trimmed by 5 bases and J by 3 bases, 12 bases remained unmatched. Germline V gives CDR1 SGHTA, CDR2 FQGNSA. The CDR3 coding sequence is TGTGCCAGCAGCCTCCCCACGGGCGGGAGGGGGACAGATACGCAGTATTTT. Protein: CASSLPTGGRGTDTQYF.

This clonotype was picked up many times. This chain links TRBV7-9 with TRBJ1-4; D possibly corresponds to TRBD1 (5 bases). The CDR3 is made up of 12 amino acids. The V and J ends lost 7 bases and 4 bases respectively, with 7 bases between them. The germline V gene encodes CDR1 SEHNR and CDR2 FQNEAQ (reference sequence). The CDR3 sequence is CASNRHNEKLFF. Here the CDR3 DNA reads TGTGCCAGCAACAGGCATAATGAAAAACTGTTTTTT.

This clonotype was observed a few times. The chain is built from TRBV20-1 and TRBJ1-2; D is unclear. The CDR3 has 12 residues. Germline V CDR1 and CDR2: DFQATT, SNEGSKA (reference sequence). V shed 6 bases and J shed 3 bases, with 11 bases lying between them. The CDR3 DNA follows: TGCAGTGCCAACGACATGGACTATGGCTACACCTTC. This encodes CSANDMDYGYTF.

This chain links TRBV30 with TRBJ2-1; no reliable D call. The CDR3 extends over 14 amino acids. Trimming cost V 1 base and J 4 bases, with 11 bases left between them. Germline-derived CDR1 and CDR2 are GTSNPN and SVGIG (reference sequence). The CDR3 is CAWSEQPRYNEQFF. The CDR3 DNA reads TGTGCCTGGAGTGAACAGCCCCGATACAATGAGCAGTTCTTC.

The sample holds many counts of this clonotype. The rearrangement joins TRBV24-1 to TRBJ2-3, with a tentative D call TRBD2 (5 bases). The CDR3 totals 14 residues. Germline CDR1 KGHDR, CDR2 SFDVKD. The germline V and J ends were trimmed by 3 bases and 0 bases, with 6 bases remaining between them. The CDR3 DNA sequence: TGTGCCACCAGTGATAGGACTAGCACAGATACGCAGTATTTT. Translated, it gives CATSDRTSTDTQYF.

This clonotype has at least ten counts. The chain recombines TRBV5-6 with TRBJ1-6; 7 bases are a match to TRBD1. The CDR3 has 16 residues. Looked up from germline, CDR1 is SGHDT and CDR2 is YYEEEE. The trim removed 4 bases at V and 6 bases at J, leaving 10 bases unmatched. The CDR3 nucleotides are TGTGCCAGCAGCGCCTCCTTGGCAGGGGGTAATTCACCCCTCCACTTT. This encodes CASSASLAGGNSPLHF.

The CDR3 reads CASSYRAGRVSTDTQYF. As DNA, the CDR3 is TGTGCCAGCAGTTACCGTGCTGGGCGGGTGAGCACAGATACGCAGTATTTT. The chain recombines TRBV6-2 or TRBV6-3 with TRBJ2-3; TRBD2 might be the D (5 bases). V lost 2 bases and J lost 0, with 15 bases in between. This CDR3 region has 17 residues. CDR1 and CDR2 (germline): MNHEY, SVGEGT.

The J gene is TRBJ1-5, the V gene TRBV30; no clear D. CDR1 and CDR2 (germline): GTSNPN, SVGIG (reference sequence). V was clipped by 0 bases and J by 0 bases, with 12 bases between them. This CDR3 contains 16 residues. The CDR3 sequence: CAWSVRGRISNQPQHF. In DNA, the CDR3 is TGTGCCTGGAGTGTACGTGGTCGGATTAGCAATCAGCCCCAGCATTTT.

V usage is TRBV27 and J usage is TRBJ2-2; D is possibly TRBD1 or TRBD2 (6 bases each). V gave up 6 bases and J gave up 9 bases, with 20 bases separating them. The V gene's germline CDR1 is MNHEY and CDR2 SMNVEV (reference sequence). CDR3 size: 15 residues. CDR3 loop: CASSAGHPVSRELFF. CDR3 DNA: TGTGCCAGCAGCGCGGGACACCCCGTTTCCCGGGAGCTGTTTTTT.

A single count supports this clonotype. A single base separates this from a much larger clone, so it may be a read error. The genes are TRBV5-1 and TRBJ2-2, with D perhaps TRBD2 (7 bases). CDR1 and CDR2 (germline): SGHRS, YFSETQ. The CDR3 extends over 14 amino acids. The CDR3 loop reads CASSPGRGAGELCF. The DNA of the CDR3 is TGCGCCAGCAGCCCGGGACGGGGGGCCGGGGAGCTGTGTTTT.

There are many counts of this clonotype. This chain links TRBV12-3 or TRBV12-4 with TRBJ2-2; TRBD2 matches at 12 bases. The CDR3 runs 20 residues. V was pared by 3 bases and J by 3 bases, with 14 bases of the junction left unmatched. The CDR3, as DNA: TGTGCCAGCAGTTTGGGACCGGGACTAGCGGGTCCCGCGGACACCGGGGAGCTGTTTTTT. Protein sequence: CASSLGPGLAGPADTGELFF.

The V call is TRBV7-9, the J call TRBJ2-4; D is possibly TRBD2 (6 bases). CDR1 SEHNR and CDR2 FQNEAQ come from the germline V gene (reference sequence). The CDR3 extends over 12 amino acids. Trimming removed 6 bases at V and 13 bases at J, with 16 bases between. The CDR3 nucleotides are TGTGCCAGCAGTTCACCGCCGGGACTCCAGTACTTC. It yields the protein CASSSPPGLQYF.

This clonotype was seen a few times. The genes are TRBV6-5 and TRBJ2-5; tentatively, D is TRBD2 (5 bases). Per germline, CDR1 MNHEY and CDR2 SVGAGI. The V end was cut by 4 bases, the J end by 7 bases, with 16 bases between. This CDR3 has 14 amino acids. CDR3 in amino acids: CASSSSRPRGTQYF. The CDR3 coding sequence is TGTGCCAGCAGTTCGAGTCGACCTCGGGGGACCCAGTACTTC.

Comments on this clonotype: The junction departs from the called germline gene at one end, perhaps through a read error. The chain has TRBV9 and TRBJ1-6, with D hard to call. The CDR3 contains 15 residues. Per germline, CDR1 SGDLS and CDR2 YYNGEE. The CDR3 nucleotides read TGTGCCAGCAGCCCCAGCGTGGCCTATAATTCCCCCCTCCACTTT. Amino acids: CASSPSVAYNSPLHF.

This clonotype occurred many times. The rearrangement joins TRBV7-8 to TRBJ2-2; perhaps TRBD2 as D (5 bases). Germline V lookup: CDR1 SGHVS, CDR2 FQNEAQ. V was trimmed by 6 bases and J by 6 bases, leaving 17 bases between them. The CDR3 runs to 15 residues. CDR3 residues: CASRKLGPVAGELFF. For the CDR3, the DNA is TGTGCCAGCAGAAAACTAGGACCGGTCGCCGGGGAGCTGTTTTTT.

The V gene is TRBV9, the J gene TRBJ2-7, with D possibly being TRBD1 (5 bases). The CDR3 covers 12 residues. V shed 4 bases and J shed 4 bases, with 9 bases lying between them. Germline V CDR1 and CDR2: SGDLS, YYNGEE. CDR3: CASSPGLYEQYF. The CDR3 region has the DNA TGTGCCAGCAGCCCAGGGCTTTACGAGCAGTACTTC.

This clonotype was detected ten times or more. The rearrangement links TRBV10-3 to TRBJ1-5, with a tentative D call TRBD1 (5 bases). The V end lost 3 bases, the J end lost 0 bases, and 9 bases lay between the germline ends. CDR3 size: 15 residues. Germline-derived CDR1 and CDR2 are ENHRY and SYGVKD. The DNA of the CDR3 is TGTGCCATCAGTGACCCGGACAATAGCAATCAGCCCCAGCATTTT. It yields the protein CAISDPDNSNQPQHF.

This clonotype was picked up a small number of times. The chain has TRBV5-1 and TRBJ1-2, with D unclear. Germline values: CDR1 SGHRS, CDR2 YFSETQ. This CDR3 is 14 amino acids long. V was cut by 3 bases and J by 1 base, with 10 bases left in between. CDR3 sequence: CASSYRGGNYGYTF. In DNA, the CDR3 is TGCGCCAGCAGCTACCGGGGTGGTAACTATGGCTACACCTTC. The full variable domain, in which reference TRBV5-1 and TRBJ1-2 provide the parts outside the CDR3, is KAGVTQTPRYLIKTRGQQVTLSCSPISGHRSVSWYQQTPGQGLQFLFEYFSETQRNKGNFPGRFSGRQFSNSRSEMNVSTLELGDSALYLCASSYRGGNYGYTFGSGTRLTVV.